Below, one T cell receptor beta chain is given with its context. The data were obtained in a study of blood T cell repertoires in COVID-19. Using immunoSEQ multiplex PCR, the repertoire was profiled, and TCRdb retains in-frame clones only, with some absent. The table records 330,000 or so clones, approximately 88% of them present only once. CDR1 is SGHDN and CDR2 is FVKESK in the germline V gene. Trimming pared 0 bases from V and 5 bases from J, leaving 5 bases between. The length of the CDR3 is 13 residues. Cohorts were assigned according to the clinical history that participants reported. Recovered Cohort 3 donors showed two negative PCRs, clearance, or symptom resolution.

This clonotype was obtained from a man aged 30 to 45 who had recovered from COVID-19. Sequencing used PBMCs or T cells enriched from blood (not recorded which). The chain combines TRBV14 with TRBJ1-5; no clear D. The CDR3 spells CASSQDSHQPQHF. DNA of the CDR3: TGTGCCAGCAGCCAAGATAGTCATCAGCCCCAGCATTTT.